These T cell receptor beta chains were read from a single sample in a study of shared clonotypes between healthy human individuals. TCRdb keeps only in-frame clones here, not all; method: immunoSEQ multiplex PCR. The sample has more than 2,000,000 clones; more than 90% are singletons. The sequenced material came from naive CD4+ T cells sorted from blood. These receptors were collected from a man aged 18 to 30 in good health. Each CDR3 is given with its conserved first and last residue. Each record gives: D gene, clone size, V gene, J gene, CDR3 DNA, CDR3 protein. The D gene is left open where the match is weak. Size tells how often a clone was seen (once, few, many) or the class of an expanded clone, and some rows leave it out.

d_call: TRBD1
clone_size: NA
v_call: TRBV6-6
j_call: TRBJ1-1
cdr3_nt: TGTGCCAGCAGTTATCGGACAGGGGGTATGAACACTGAAGCTTTCTTT
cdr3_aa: CASSYRTGGMNTEAFF

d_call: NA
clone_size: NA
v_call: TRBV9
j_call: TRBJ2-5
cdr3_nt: TGTGCCAGCAGCGTAGACCAAGAGACCCAGTACTTC
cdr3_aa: CASSVDQETQYF

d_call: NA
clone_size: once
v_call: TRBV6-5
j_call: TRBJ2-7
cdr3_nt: TGTGCCAGCAGGACGTTAGGGGGGAGAGGGTACGAGCAGTACTTC
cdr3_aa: CASRTLGGRGYEQYF

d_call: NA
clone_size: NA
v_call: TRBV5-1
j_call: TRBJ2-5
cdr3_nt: TGCGCCAGCAGCTTTTACCAAGAGACCCAGTACTTC
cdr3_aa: CASSFYQETQYF

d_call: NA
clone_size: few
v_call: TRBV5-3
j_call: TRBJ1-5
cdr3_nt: TGTGCCAGAAGCTGGCCGGTACGTCAGCCCCAGCATTTT
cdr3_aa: CARSWPVRQPQHF

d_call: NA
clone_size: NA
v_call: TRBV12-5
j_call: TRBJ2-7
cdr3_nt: TGTGCTAGTGGTTTGTCCCCTGTCCCGACCTACGAGCAGTACTTC
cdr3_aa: CASGLSPVPTYEQYF

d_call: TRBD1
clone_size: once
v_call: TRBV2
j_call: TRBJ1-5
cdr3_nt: TGTGCCAGCTCAATGGGACAGCTCTTCAATCAGCCCCAGCATTTT
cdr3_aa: CASSMGQLFNQPQHF

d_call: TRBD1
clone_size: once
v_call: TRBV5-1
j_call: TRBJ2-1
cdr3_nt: TGCGCCAGCAGCCTGGGACAGTCCTACAATGAGCAGTTCTTC
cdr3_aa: CASSLGQSYNEQFF

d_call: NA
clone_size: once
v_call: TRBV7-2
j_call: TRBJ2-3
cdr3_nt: TGTGCCAGCAGCTCCACCGGACAGCACACAGATACGCAGTATTTT
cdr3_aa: CASSSTGQHTDTQYF

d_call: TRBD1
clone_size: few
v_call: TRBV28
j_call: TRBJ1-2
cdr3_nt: TGTGCCAGCAGTCCCGGGACAGACTATGGCTACACCTTC
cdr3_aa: CASSPGTDYGYTF

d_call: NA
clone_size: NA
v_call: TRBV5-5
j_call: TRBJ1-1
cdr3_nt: TGTGCCAGCAGTGTCACGTTATGGCAGATTTGGGCTTTCTTT
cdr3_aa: CASSVTLWQIWAFF

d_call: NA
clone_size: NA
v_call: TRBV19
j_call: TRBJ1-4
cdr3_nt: TGTGCCAGCAGACAGGATTATAATGAAAAACTGTTTTTT
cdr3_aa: CASRQDYNEKLFF

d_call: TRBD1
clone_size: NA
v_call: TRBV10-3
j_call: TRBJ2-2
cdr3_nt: TGTGCCATCAGTCCGGGCGGTAGGACAGGGGGGGCCGGGGAGCTGTTTTTT
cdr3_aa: CAISPGGRTGGAGELFF

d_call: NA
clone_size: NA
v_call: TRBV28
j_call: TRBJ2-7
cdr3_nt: TGCCCGGAATCCGGGACACCTATCTCCTACGAGCAGTACTTC
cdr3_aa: CPESGTPISYEQYF

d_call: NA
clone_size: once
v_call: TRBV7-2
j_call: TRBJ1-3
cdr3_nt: TGTGCCAGCAGCTTAGCCGCGACAGGAGGAAACACCATATATTTT
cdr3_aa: CASSLAATGGNTIYF

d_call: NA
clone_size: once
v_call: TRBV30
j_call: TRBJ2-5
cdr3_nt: TGTGCCTGGAGTGAGATGGAGACCCAGTACTTC
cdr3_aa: CAWSEMETQYF

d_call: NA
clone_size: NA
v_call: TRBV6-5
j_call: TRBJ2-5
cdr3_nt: TGTGCCAGCAGTTACTCGTTTACTAGCCAACCAGAGACCCAGTACTTC
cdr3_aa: CASSYSFTSQPETQYF

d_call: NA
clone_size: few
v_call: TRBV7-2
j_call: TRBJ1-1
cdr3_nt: TGTGCCAGCAGCTTAGTTCTGGGCCTGAACACTGAAGCTTTCTTT
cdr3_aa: CASSLVLGLNTEAFF

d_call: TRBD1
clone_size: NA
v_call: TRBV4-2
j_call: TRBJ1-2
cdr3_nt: TGTGCCAGCAGCCAAGACGGGTGGACAGGGATTGGTGGTGGCTACACCTTC
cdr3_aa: CASSQDGWTGIGGGYTF

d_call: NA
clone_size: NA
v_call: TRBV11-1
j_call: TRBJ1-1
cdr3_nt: TGTGCCAGCAGCTTAGAGGCAGGCCTGAACACTGAAGCTTTCTTT
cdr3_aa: CASSLEAGLNTEAFF

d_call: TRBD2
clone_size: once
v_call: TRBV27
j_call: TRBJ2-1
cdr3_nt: TGTGCCAGCAGTTTTGAGCGGGGGAGCTCCTACAATGAGCAGTTCTTC
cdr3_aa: CASSFERGSSYNEQFF

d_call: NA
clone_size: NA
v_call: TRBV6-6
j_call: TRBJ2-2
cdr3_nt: TGTGCCAGCTCCGACCAGGGGATGAACACCGGGGAGCTGTTTTTT
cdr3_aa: CASSDQGMNTGELFF

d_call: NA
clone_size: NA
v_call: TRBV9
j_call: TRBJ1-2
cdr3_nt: TGTGCCAGCAGCCCAAGTGGGGGGATGGACTATGGCTACACCTTC
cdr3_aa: CASSPSGGMDYGYTF

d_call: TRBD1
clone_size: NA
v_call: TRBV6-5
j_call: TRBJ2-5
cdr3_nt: TGTGCCTCCCGGTTGACAGGGGGACATTCGGAGACCCAGTACTTC
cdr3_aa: CASRLTGGHSETQYF

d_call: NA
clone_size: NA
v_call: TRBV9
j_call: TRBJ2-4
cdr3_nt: TGTGCCAGCAGCGTAGCAGATTCCAAAAACATTCAGTACTTC
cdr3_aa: CASSVADSKNIQYF

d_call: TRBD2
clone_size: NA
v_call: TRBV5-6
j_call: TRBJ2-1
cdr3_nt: TGTGCCAGCAGCCCCCTGGGGAGGGGCTCCTACAATGAGCAGTTCTTC
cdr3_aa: CASSPLGRGSYNEQFF

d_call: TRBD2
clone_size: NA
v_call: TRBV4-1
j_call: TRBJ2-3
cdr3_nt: TGCGCCAGCAGCCCGACTAGCGGGAGTGCAGATACGCAGTATTTT
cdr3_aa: CASSPTSGSADTQYF

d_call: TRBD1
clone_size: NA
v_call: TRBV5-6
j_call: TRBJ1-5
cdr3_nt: TGTGCCAGCAGCGCGGCCGGGACAGGGAGCAATCAGCCCCAGCATTTT
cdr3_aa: CASSAAGTGSNQPQHF

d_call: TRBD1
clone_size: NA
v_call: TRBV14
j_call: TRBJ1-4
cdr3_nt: TGTGCCAGCAGCCGACAGGGGATGGCTAATGAAAAACTGTTTTTT
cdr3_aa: CASSRQGMANEKLFF

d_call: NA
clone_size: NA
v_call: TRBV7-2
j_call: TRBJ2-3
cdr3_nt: TGTGCCAGCAGCCAACAGCCAGATACGCAGTATTTT
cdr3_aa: CASSQQPDTQYF

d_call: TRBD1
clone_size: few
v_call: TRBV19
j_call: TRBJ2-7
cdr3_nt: TGTGCCAGTAGTTCGGCCGGGACAGGGATCCACGAGCAGTACTTC
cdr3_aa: CASSSAGTGIHEQYF

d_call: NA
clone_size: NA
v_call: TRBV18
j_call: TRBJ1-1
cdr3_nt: TGTGCCAGCTCACCGGGCGGCCAGGGAGCTTTCTTT
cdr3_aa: CASSPGGQGAFF

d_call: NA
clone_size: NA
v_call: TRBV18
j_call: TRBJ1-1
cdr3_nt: TGTGCCAGCTCAAGAGACAGAAACACTGAAGCTTTCTTT
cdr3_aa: CASSRDRNTEAFF

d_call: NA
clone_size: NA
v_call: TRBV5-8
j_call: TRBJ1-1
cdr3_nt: TGTGCCAGCAGCCGTTTTTCAATCGGGACCGGCGTCGCTGAAGCTTTCTTT
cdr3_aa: CASSRFSIGTGVAEAFF

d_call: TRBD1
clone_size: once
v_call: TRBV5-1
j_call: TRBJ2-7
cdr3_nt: TGCGCCAGCAGCCCTACAGGGGTCTACTCCTACGAGCAGTACTTC
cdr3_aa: CASSPTGVYSYEQYF

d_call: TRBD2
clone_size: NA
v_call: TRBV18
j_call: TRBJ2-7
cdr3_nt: TGTGCCAGCTCACCAACTCTAGCGGGAGGCTTTTACGAGCAGTACTTC
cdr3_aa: CASSPTLAGGFYEQYF

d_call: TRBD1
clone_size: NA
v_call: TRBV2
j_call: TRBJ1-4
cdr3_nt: TGTGCCAGCAGTGATCAGGGGGCGTATGAAAAACTGTTTTTT
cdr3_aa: CASSDQGAYEKLFF

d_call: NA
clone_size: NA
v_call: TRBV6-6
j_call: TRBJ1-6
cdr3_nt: TGTGCCAGCAGTGATTGGGGGCAAAATTCACCCCTCCACTTT
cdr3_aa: CASSDWGQNSPLHF

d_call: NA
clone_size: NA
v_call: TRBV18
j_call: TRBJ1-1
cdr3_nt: TGTGCCAGCTCAGACAGTTTGAACACTGAAGCTTTCTTT
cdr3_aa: CASSDSLNTEAFF

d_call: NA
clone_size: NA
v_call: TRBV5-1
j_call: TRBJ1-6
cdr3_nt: TGCGCCAGCAGCTTGGAATCGGGTTATAATTCACCCCTCCACTTT
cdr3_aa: CASSLESGYNSPLHF

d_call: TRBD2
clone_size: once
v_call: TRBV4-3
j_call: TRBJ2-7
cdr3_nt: TGCGCCAGCACCCTAGCGGGAGGGTCCGAGCAGTACTTC
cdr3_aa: CASTLAGGSEQYF

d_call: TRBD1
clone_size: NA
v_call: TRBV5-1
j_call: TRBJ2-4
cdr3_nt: TGCGCCAGCAGACCGACAGGGGAGAACATTCAGTACTTC
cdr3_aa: CASRPTGENIQYF

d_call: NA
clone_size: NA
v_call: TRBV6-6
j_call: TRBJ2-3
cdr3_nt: TGTGCCAGCACAACAACAGGGATTACGCTCACAGATACGCAGTATTTT
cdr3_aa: CASTTTGITLTDTQYF

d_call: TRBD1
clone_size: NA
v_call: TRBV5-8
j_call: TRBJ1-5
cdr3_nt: TGTGCCAGCAGCTTGGGACAGGGAGCGGGTCAGCCCCAGCATTTT
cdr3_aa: CASSLGQGAGQPQHF

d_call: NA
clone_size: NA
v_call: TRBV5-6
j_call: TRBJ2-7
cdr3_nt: TGTGCCAGCAGCTTCCCGGGACGGGGCTACGAGCAGTACTTC
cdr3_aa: CASSFPGRGYEQYF

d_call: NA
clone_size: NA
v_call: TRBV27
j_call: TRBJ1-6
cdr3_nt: TGTGCCAGCAGTTTATGGGGCCGCGGTGGGAGTAATTCACCCCTCCACTTT
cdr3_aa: CASSLWGRGGSNSPLHF

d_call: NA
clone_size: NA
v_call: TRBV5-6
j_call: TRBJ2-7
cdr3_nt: TGTGCCAGCAGCTTATACGGGGCGAACGCGGACGAGCAGTACTTC
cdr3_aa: CASSLYGANADEQYF

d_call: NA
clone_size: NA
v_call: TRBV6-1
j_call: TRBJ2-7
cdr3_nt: TGTGCCAGCAGTGAAGAGGCAGAGCAGTACTTC
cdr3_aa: CASSEEAEQYF

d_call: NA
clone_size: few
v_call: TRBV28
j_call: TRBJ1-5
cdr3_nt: TGTGCCAGCAGTTCTCTCGGGCAATCACAGCCCCAGCATTTT
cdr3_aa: CASSSLGQSQPQHF

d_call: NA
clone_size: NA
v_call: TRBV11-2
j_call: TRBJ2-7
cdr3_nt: TGTGCCAGCAGCCCAACCCTATGGCTCGACCCGGGTGGATACGAGCAGTACTTC
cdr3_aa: CASSPTLWLDPGGYEQYF

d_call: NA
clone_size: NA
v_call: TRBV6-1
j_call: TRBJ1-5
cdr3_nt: TGTGCCAGCGGGCAGGGAGGTTCTGGCAATCAGCCCCAGCATTTT
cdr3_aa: CASGQGGSGNQPQHF

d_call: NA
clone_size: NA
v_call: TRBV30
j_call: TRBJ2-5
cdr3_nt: TGTGCCTGGAATGAGGGGTTGGAGACCCAGTACTTC
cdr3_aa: CAWNEGLETQYF

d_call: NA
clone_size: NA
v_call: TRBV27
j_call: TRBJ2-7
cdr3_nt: TGTGCCAGCAGCCAGACTTCCGGGACTTCCAACTCCTACGAGCAGTACTTC
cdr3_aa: CASSQTSGTSNSYEQYF